The 15 T cell receptor beta chains below come from one sample, sequenced in a study of HIV-infected patients and healthy controls. Reverse transcription used approximately 500 ng RNA and constant-region primers for alpha and beta. Separate chain-specific third strand synthesis with multiplexing indices produced the alpha and beta libraries. One entry per CDR3 protein results from TCRdb running MiXCR on the 5' RACE reads. The repertoire has about 14,000 distinct CDR3 sequences, 12% of them found once; the top ten carry approximately 39%. Follow-up blood was drawn about 14 weeks, roughly three months, after antiretroviral therapy began. Whole blood was used without fractionation, so all unsorted peripheral T cells were included. The material sequenced was blood, taken during antiretroviral therapy. These TCRs come from an adult with HIV infection. The donor label of this sample is uncertain.

The sample holds many counts of this clonotype. This chain uses TRBV28 with TRBJ2-1, with D possibly being TRBD1 (5 bases). CDR3 length: 13 amino acids. Trimming shortened V by 5 bases and J by 6 bases, and 11 bases separated the two germline ends. Germline V gene data show CDR1 as MDHEN and CDR2 as SYDVKM. The chain's CDR3 is CASSPWQGNEQFF. Here the CDR3 DNA reads TGTGCCAGCAGTCCATGGCAGGGCAATGAGCAGTTCTTC.

As regards this clonotype: Since a much larger clone is just one base distant, this may be a read error. This sequence joins TRBV12-3 or TRBV12-4 and TRBJ1-2; TRBD1 is a possible D gene (5 bases). This CDR3 spans 17 amino acids. Trimming removed 6 bases at V and 3 bases at J, with 23 bases between. The CDR3: CASSKWEGPFSDYGYTF. CDR3 bases: TGTGCCAGCAGCAAATGGGAGGGGCCCTTTTCTGACTATGGCTACACCTTC.

This clonotype was seen ten or more times. Here the CDR3 reads CASSRDWGSTEAFF. DNA of the CDR3: TGTGCCAGCAGCCGAGATTGGGGTAGCACTGAAGCTTTCTTT. This chain links TRBV3-1 with TRBJ1-1; D not resolved. Looked up from germline, CDR1 is LGHDT and CDR2 is YNNKEL (reference sequence). The V gene lost 4 bases and the J gene lost 4 bases, with 13 bases spanning the gap. CDR3 length: 14 residues. The entire variable domain, with the rest obtained from reference TRBV3-1 and TRBJ1-1, is as follows: DTAVSQTPKYLVTQMGNDKSIKCEQNLGHDTMYWYKQDSKKFLKIMFSYNNKELIINETVPNRFSPKSPDKAHLNLHINSLELGDSAVYFCASSRDWGSTEAFFGQGTRLTVV.

This clonotype was counted many times. The chain joins TRBV7-6 to TRBJ2-3; D possibly corresponds to TRBD1 (6 bases). V was cut by 6 bases and J by 6 bases, with 13 bases left in between. Germline V gene lookup returns CDR1 SGHVS and CDR2 FNYEAQ. This CDR3 has 13 residues. The DNA of the CDR3 is TGTGCCAGCAGTTTCAACAGGGCTGATACGCAGTATTTT. Translation gives CASSFNRADTQYF.

This clonotype was picked up many times. The chain is built from TRBV12-3 or TRBV12-4 and TRBJ2-1; 9 bases are a match to TRBD2. J was trimmed by 0 bases and V by 7 bases; bases with no gene match: 7. CDR3 length equals 16 residues. CDR3 in amino acids: CASNPPGLASYNEQFF. The CDR3 DNA sequence: TGTGCCAGCAACCCACCGGGACTAGCCTCCTACAATGAGCAGTTCTTC.

This clonotype came up a few times. The rearrangement links TRBV6-1 to TRBJ1-6; D is possibly TRBD1 (5 bases). V shed 3 bases and J shed 9 bases, with 15 bases lying between them. The CDR3 totals 15 residues. Germline V gene lookup returns CDR1 MNHNS and CDR2 SASEGT. CDR3 sequence reads: CASSDRRGVVSPLHF. In DNA, the CDR3 is TGTGCCAGCAGTGATCGTCGAGGGGTCGTTTCACCCCTCCACTTT.

There are many counts of this clonotype. DNA for the CDR3: TGTGCCAGCAGCTTAGGAACAATCCAAGAGACCCAGTACTTC. It translates to CASSLGTIQETQYF. The chain has TRBV7-9 and TRBJ2-5; D is unclear. This CDR3 is 14 amino acids long. Germline-derived CDR1 and CDR2 are SEHNR and FQNEAQ (reference sequence). Trimming took off 1 base at V and 1 base at J, with 7 bases between the two ends.

This clonotype was seen many times. This rearrangement joins TRBV5-5 to TRBJ2-1; 9 bases agree with TRBD2. V gave up 3 bases and J gave up 8 bases; unmatched junction bases: 15. CDR1 and CDR2 (germline): SGHKS, YYEKEE (reference sequence). The CDR3 covers 17 residues. The CDR3 loop reads CASSWELAGVYGYEQFF. In nucleotides, the CDR3 is TGTGCCAGCAGCTGGGAGTTAGCGGGAGTATACGGGTATGAGCAGTTCTTC. The full variable domain, in which reference TRBV5-5 and TRBJ2-1 provide the parts outside the CDR3, is DAGVTQSPTHLIKTRGQQVTLRCSPISGHKSVSWYQQVLGQGPQFIFQYYEKEERGRGNFPDRFSARQFPNYSSELNVNALLLGDSALYLCASSWELAGVYGYEQFFGPGTRLTVL.

V usage is TRBV28 and J usage is TRBJ2-7, with D maybe TRBD1 (6 bases). Trimming took 7 bases from V and 2 from J, leaving 15 bases between them. CDR3 length equals 14 residues. The V gene's germline CDR1 is MDHEN and CDR2 SYDVKM. CDR3 region: CASTRDTGTYEQYF. CDR3 nucleotide sequence: TGTGCCAGCACCAGGGACACCGGGACCTACGAGCAGTACTTC.

This clonotype showed up just a few times. The genes are TRBV20-1 and TRBJ2-1; a possible D gene is TRBD2 (6 bases). This CDR3 has 12 residues. Germline-derived CDR1 and CDR2 are DFQATT and SNEGSKA (reference sequence). Trimming removed 5 bases from V and 8 bases from J, with 13 bases in between. CDR3 nucleotides: TGCAGTGCTCCCCGGGAGTACTATGAGCAGTTCTTC. Its protein is CSAPREYYEQFF.

The rearrangement joins TRBV28 to TRBJ2-1; 9 bases are a match to TRBD2. Germline V gene data show CDR1 as MDHEN and CDR2 as SYDVKM. Trimming cost V 2 bases and J 4 bases; bases outside gene matches: 3. This CDR3 contains 15 residues. The CDR3 protein is CASSLKTSGYNEQFF. The CDR3 DNA follows: TGTGCCAGCAGTTTAAAGACTAGCGGTTACAATGAGCAGTTCTTC.

By share, this clonotype counts as medium-sized (0.01 to 0.1%). This chain links TRBV20-1 with TRBJ2-7; 10 nucleotides agree with TRBD2. This CDR3 has 15 amino acids. Germline CDR1 reads DFQATT; CDR2 reads SNEGSKA (reference sequence). Trimming took 1 base from V and 4 from J; bases not matched to a gene: 7. CDR3 sequence reads: CSARVLAGERYEQYF. The CDR3 coding sequence is TGCAGTGCTAGAGTGCTAGCGGGAGAGAGGTACGAGCAGTACTTC.

This rearrangement joins TRBV27 to TRBJ2-4; no firm D call. The V gene lost 0 bases and the J gene lost 0 bases, with 12 bases spanning the gap. Germline-derived CDR1 and CDR2 are MNHEY and SMNVEV (reference sequence). The CDR3 consists of 17 residues. The CDR3 nucleotides are TGTGCCAGCAGTTTATCATCAGCCCTAATAGCCAAAAACATTCAGTACTTC. As protein: CASSLSSALIAKNIQYF.

This clonotype was picked up many times. V gene TRBV5-4 combines with J gene TRBJ2-5, with TRBD2 identical over 12 bases. The CDR3 totals 15 residues. Per the germline V gene, CDR1 is SGHNT and CDR2 is YYREEE (reference sequence). V was pared by 4 bases and J by 5 bases, with 6 bases of the junction left unmatched. The CDR3 protein is CASSIGLAGFETQYF. The CDR3 DNA is TGTGCCAGCAGCATTGGACTAGCGGGGTTTGAGACCCAGTACTTC.

This clonotype showed up just a few times. This chain connects TRBV19 to TRBJ2-7; 8 nucleotides match TRBD1. This CDR3 is 17 amino acids long. In germline, CDR1 is LNHDA, CDR2 SQIVND (reference sequence). V dropped 1 base and J dropped 2; count of bases not matched to a gene: 10. The CDR3 spells CASSIVIGGQAAYEQYF. The CDR3 DNA follows: TGTGCCAGTAGTATAGTTATAGGGGGACAGGCCGCCTACGAGCAGTACTTC. Filled out from reference TRBV19 and TRBJ2-7, the complete variable domain reads DGGITQSPKYLFRKEGQNVTLSCEQNLNHDAMYWYRQDPGQGLRLIYYSQIVNDFQKGDIAEGYSVSREKKESFPLTVTSAQKNPTAFYLCASSIVIGGQAAYEQYFGPGTRLTVT.